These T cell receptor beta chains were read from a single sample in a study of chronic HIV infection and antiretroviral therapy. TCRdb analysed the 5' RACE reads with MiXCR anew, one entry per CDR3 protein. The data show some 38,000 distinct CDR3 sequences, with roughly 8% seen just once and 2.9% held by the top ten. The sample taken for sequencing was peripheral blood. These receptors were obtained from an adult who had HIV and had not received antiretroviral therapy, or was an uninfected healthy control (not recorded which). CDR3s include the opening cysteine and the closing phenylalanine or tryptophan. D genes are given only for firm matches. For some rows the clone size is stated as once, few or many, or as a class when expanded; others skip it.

CDR3: CASSTPTGYGYNEQFF; DNA: TGTGCCAGCAGCACCCCAACAGGGTACGGCTACAATGAGCAGTTCTTC; length: 16; size: NA; D: NA; J: TRBJ2-1; V: TRBV7-9
CDR3: CASSQDRGTEAFF; DNA: TGTGCCAGCAGCCAAGACAGGGGCACTGAAGCTTTCTTT; length: 13; size: NA; D: NA; J: TRBJ1-1; V: TRBV3-1
CDR3: CASSLTGREKLFF; DNA: TGTGCCAGCAGTTTGACAGGGAGAGAAAAACTGTTTTTT; length: 13; size: few; D: TRBD1; J: TRBJ1-4; V: TRBV28
CDR3: CSVEEWGAGANVLTF; DNA: TGCAGCGTTGAAGAATGGGGGGCTGGGGCCAACGTCCTGACTTTC; length: 15; size: NA; D: NA; J: TRBJ2-6; V: TRBV29-1
CDR3: CASSLEYSNQPQHF; DNA: TGTGCCAGCAGCTTGGAGTATAGCAATCAGCCCCAGCATTTT; length: 14; size: NA; D: NA; J: TRBJ1-5; V: TRBV5-5
CDR3: CASSLKPGKRNTDTQYF; DNA: TGTGCCAGCAGTTTAAAACCGGGAAAGAGAAACACAGATACGCAGTATTTT; length: 17; size: many; D: NA; J: TRBJ2-3; V: TRBV28
CDR3: CASSLYARINTEAFF; DNA: TGTGCCAGCAGCTTGTATGCCAGGATTAACACTGAAGCTTTCTTT; length: 15; size: few; D: NA; J: TRBJ1-1; V: TRBV7-2
CDR3: CASSMTGYNSPLHF; DNA: TGTGCCAGCAGCATGACAGGGTATAATTCACCCCTCCACTTT; length: 14; size: many; D: TRBD1; J: TRBJ1-6; V: TRBV2
CDR3: CSARDRVDVEAFF; DNA: TGCAGTGCTAGGGACAGGGTAGACGTTGAAGCTTTCTTT; length: 13; size: NA; D: TRBD1; J: TRBJ1-1; V: TRBV20-1
CDR3: CSVYEATYGYTF; DNA: TGCAGCGTTTATGAGGCTACCTATGGCTACACCTTC; length: 12; size: NA; D: NA; J: TRBJ1-2; V: TRBV29-1
CDR3: CASSLDTGELFF; DNA: TGTGCCAGCAGCCTGGACACCGGGGAGCTGTTTTTT; length: 12; size: NA; D: NA; J: TRBJ2-2; V: TRBV2
CDR3: CASSYSGINTGELFF; DNA: TGTGCCAGCAGTTACTCGGGCATTAACACCGGGGAGCTGTTTTTT; length: 15; size: NA; D: NA; J: TRBJ2-2; V: TRBV6-6
CDR3: CASSVDSATDTQYF; DNA: TGTGCCAGCAGTGTAGACTCTGCCACAGATACGCAGTATTTT; length: 14; size: few; D: NA; J: TRBJ2-3; V: TRBV28
CDR3: CAWISRTDTQYF; DNA: TGTGCCTGGATTTCGAGGACAGATACGCAGTATTTT; length: 12; size: few; D: NA; J: TRBJ2-3; V: TRBV30
CDR3: CAISVGGPSTDTQYF; DNA: TGTGCCATCAGTGTGGGAGGTCCCAGCACAGATACGCAGTATTTT; length: 15; size: few; D: NA; J: TRBJ2-3; V: TRBV10-3
CDR3: CASSLRTGGVNTEAFF; DNA: TGTGCCAGCAGTTTAAGGACAGGGGGCGTGAACACTGAAGCTTTCTTT; length: 16; size: few; D: TRBD1; J: TRBJ1-1; V: TRBV28
CDR3: CASSSLDRGQKDTQYF; DNA: TGTGCCAGCAGCTCGCTAGACAGGGGGCAGAAAGATACGCAGTATTTT; length: 16; size: NA; D: TRBD1; J: TRBJ2-3; V: TRBV5-4
CDR3: CASRAPTGNTGELFF; DNA: TGTGCCAGCAGGGCTCCGACAGGGAACACCGGGGAGCTGTTTTTT; length: 15; size: NA; D: NA; J: TRBJ2-2; V: TRBV2
CDR3: CSVETNTEAFF; DNA: TGCAGCGTTGAGACGAACACTGAAGCTTTCTTT; length: 11; size: few; D: NA; J: TRBJ1-1; V: TRBV29-1
CDR3: CASSLEQGSQHTF; DNA: TGTGCCAGCAGCTTAGAACAGGGTTCTCAGCACACCTTC; length: 13; size: few; D: NA; J: TRBJ1-2; V: TRBV11-2